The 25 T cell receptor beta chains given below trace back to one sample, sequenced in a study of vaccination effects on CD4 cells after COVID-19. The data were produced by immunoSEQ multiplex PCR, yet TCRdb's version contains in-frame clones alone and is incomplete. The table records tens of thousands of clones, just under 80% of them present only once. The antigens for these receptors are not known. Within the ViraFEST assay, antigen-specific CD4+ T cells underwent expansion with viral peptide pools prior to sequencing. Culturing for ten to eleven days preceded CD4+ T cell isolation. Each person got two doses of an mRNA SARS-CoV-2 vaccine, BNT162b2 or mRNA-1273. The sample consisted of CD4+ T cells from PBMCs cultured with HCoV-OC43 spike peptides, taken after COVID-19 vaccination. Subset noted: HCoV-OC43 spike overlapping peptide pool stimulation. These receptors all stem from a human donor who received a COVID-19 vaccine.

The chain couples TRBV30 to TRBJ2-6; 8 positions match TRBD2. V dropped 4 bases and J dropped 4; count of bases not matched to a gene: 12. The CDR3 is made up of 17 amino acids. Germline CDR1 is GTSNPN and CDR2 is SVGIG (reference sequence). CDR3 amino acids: CAWIAQGRGGGANVLTF. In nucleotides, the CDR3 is TGTGCCTGGATTGCCCAGGGTCGGGGGGGAGGGGCCAACGTCCTGACTTTC. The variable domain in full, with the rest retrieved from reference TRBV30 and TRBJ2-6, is SQTIHQWPATLVQPVGSPLSLECTVEGTSNPNLYWYRQAAGRGLQLLFYSVGIGQISSEVPQNLSASRPQDRQFILSSKKLLLSDSGFYLCAWIAQGRGGGANVLTFGAGSRLTVL.

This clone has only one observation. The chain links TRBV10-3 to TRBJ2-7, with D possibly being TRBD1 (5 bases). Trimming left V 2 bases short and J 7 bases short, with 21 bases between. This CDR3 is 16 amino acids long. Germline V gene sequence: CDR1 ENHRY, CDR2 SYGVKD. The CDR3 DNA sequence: TGTGCCATCAGTGAGCCAGGTCAGGACACCGTCGGGGAGCAGTACGTC. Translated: CAISEPGQDTVGEQYV.

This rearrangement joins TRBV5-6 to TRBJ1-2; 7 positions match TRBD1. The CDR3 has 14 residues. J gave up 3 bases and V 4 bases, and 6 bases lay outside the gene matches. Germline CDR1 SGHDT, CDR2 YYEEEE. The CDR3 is CASSPGTDHYGYTF. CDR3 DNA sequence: TGTGCCAGCAGCCCTGGGACAGACCACTATGGCTACACCTTC.

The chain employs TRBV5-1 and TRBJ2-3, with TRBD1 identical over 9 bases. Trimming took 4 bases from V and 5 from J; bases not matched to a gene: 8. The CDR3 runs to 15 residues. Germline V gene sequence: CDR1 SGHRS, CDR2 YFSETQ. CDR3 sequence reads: CASSVGQGGIDTQYF. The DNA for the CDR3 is TGCGCCAGCAGCGTGGGACAGGGCGGAATAGATACGCAGTATTTT.

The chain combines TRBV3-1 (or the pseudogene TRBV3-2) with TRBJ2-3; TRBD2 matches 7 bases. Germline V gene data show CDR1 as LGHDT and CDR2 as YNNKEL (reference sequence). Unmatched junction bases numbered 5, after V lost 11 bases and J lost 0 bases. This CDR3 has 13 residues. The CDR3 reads CAVRLASTDTQYF. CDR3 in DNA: TGTGCCGTTCGACTAGCTAGCACAGATACGCAGTATTTT.

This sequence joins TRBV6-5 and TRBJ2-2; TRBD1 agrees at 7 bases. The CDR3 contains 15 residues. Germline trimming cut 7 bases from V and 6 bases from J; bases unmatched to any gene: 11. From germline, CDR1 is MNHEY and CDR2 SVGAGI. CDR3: CASIAQGHVPGELFF. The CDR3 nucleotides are TGTGCCAGCATAGCACAGGGGCATGTCCCCGGGGAGCTGTTTTTT.

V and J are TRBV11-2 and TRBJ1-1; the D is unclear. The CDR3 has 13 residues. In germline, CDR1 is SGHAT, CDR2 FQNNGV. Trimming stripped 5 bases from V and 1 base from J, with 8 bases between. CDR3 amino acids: CASSNDPNTEAFF. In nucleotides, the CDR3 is TGTGCCAGCAGCAACGACCCGAACACTGAAGCTTTCTTT.

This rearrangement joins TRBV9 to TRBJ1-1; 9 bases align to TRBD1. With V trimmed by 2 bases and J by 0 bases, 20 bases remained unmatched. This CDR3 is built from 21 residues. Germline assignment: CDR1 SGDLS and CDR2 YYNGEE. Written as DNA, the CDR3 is TGTGCCAGCAGCGTCAGCAGCCTCTGGTGGGGACAGGGTGGAGTGAACACTGAAGCTTTCTTT. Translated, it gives CASSVSSLWWGQGGVNTEAFF.

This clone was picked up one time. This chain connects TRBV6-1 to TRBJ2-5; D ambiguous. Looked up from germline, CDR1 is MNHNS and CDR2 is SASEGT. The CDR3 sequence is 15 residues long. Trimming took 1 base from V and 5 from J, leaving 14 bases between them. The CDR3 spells CASSEGLKPRETQYF. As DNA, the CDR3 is TGTGCCAGCAGTGAAGGACTGAAACCTCGGGAGACCCAGTACTTC.

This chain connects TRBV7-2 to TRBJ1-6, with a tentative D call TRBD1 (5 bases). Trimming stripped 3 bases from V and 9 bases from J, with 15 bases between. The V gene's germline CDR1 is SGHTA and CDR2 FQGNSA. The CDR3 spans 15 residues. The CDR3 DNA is TGTGCCAGCAGCTTGGGGGGGGAGTCGCGTTCACCCCTCCACTTT. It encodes CASSLGGESRSPLHF. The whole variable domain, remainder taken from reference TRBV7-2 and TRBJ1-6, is GAGVSQSPSNKVTEKGKDVELRCDPISGHTALYWYRQSLGQGLEFLIYFQGNSAPDKSGLPSDRFSAERTGGSVSTLTIQRTQQEDSAVYLCASSLGGESRSPLHFGNGTRLTVT.

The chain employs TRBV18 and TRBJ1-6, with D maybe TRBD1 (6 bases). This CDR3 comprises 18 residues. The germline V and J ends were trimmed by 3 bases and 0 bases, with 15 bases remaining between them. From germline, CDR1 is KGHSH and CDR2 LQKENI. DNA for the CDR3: TGTGCCAGCTCACCTAGGGGACATTCGAGCTCCTATAATTCACCCCTCCACTTT. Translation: CASSPRGHSSSYNSPLHF.

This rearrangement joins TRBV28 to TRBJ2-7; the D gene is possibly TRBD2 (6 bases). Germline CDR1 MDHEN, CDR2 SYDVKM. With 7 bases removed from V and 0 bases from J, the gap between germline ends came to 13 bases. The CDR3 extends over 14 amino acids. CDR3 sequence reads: CASKGTFFSYEQYV. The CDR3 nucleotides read TGTGCCAGCAAAGGGACTTTCTTCTCCTACGAGCAGTACGTC.

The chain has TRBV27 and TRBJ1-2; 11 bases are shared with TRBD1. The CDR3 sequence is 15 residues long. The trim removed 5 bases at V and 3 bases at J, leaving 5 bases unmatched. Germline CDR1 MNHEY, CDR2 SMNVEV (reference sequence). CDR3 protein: CASSNRTGGDYGYTF. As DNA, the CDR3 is TGTGCCAGCAGTAACCGGACAGGGGGCGACTATGGCTACACCTTC.

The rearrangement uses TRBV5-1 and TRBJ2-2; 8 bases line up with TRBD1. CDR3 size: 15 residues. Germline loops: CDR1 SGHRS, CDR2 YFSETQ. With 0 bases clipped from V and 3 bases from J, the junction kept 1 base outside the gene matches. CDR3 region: CASSLDRGDTGELFF. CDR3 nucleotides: TGCGCCAGCAGCTTGGACAGGGGGGACACCGGGGAGCTGTTTTTT.

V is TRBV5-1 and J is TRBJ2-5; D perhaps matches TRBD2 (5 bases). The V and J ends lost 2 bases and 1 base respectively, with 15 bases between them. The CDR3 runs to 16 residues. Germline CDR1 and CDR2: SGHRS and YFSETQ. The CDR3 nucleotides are TGCGCCAGCAGCTTCGGGTGGGTAGCGAGCCAAGAGACCCAGTACTTC. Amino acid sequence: CASSFGWVASQETQYF. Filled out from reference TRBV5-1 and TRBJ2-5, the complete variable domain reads KAGVTQTPRYLIKTRGQQVTLSCSPISGHRSVSWYQQTPGQGLQFLFEYFSETQRNKGNFPGRFSGRQFSNSRSEMNVSTLELGDSALYLCASSFGWVASQETQYFGPGTRLLVL.

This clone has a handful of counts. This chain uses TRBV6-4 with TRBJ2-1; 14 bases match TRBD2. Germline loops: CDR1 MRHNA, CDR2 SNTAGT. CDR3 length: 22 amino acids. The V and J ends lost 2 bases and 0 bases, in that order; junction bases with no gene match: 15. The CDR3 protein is CASSDTDTGTSGGLSSYNEQFF. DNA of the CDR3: TGTGCCAGCAGTGACACGGACACCGGGACTAGCGGGGGACTTAGCTCCTACAATGAGCAGTTCTTC.

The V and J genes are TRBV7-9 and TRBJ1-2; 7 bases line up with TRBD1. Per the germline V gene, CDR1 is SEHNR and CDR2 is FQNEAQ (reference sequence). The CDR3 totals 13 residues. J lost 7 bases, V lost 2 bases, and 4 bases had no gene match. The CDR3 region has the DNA TGTGCCAGCAGCTTAAAGGACAGGATTGGCTACACCTTC. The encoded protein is CASSLKDRIGYTF.

This CDR3 reads CASSLDRDRVRTGELFF. The CDR3 region has the DNA TGTGCCAGCAGCTTAGATAGGGACAGGGTTCGCACCGGGGAGCTGTTTTTT. The chain has TRBV7-6 and TRBJ2-2; TRBD1 agrees at 9 bases. Trimming removed 1 base from V and 4 bases from J; junction bases left unmatched: 7. Germline values: CDR1 SGHVS, CDR2 FNYEAQ. This CDR3 has 17 amino acids.

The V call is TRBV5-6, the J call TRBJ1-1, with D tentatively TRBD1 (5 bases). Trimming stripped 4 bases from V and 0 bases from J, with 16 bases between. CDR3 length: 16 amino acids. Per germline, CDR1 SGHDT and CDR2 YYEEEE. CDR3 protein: CASSIRGAPMNTEAFF. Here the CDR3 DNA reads TGTGCCAGCAGCATCCGCGGGGCTCCGATGAACACTGAAGCTTTCTTT.

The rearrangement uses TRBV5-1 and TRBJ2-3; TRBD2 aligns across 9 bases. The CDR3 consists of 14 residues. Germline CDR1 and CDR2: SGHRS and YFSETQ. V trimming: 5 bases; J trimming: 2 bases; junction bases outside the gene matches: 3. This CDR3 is CASSSGRNTDTQYF. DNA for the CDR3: TGCGCCAGCAGTAGCGGGAGAAACACAGATACGCAGTATTTT.

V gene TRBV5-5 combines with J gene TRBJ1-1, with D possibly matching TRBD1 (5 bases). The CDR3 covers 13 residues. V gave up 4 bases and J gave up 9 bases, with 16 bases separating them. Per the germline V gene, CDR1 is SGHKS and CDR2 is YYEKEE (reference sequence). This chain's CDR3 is CASSSAGPSKAFF. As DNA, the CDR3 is TGTGCCAGCAGCAGCGCGGGACCCTCGAAAGCTTTCTTT.

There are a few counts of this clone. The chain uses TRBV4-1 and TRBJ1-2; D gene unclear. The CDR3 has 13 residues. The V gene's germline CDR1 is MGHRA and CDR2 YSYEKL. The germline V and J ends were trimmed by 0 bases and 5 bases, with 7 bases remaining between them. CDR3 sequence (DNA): TGCGCCAGCAGCCAAGAGGCAGTATATGGCTACACCTTC. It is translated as CASSQEAVYGYTF.

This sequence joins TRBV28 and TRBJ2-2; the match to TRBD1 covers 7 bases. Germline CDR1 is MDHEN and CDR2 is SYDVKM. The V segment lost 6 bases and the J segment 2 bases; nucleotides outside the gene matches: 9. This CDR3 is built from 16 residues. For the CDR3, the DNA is TGTGCCAGCAGAGGCTTACAGGGGATTAACACCGGGGAGCTGTTTTTT. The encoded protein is CASRGLQGINTGELFF. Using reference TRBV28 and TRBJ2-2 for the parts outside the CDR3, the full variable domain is DVKVTQSSRYLVKRTGEKVFLECVQDMDHENMFWYRQDPGLGLRLIYFSYDVKMKEKGDIPEGYSVSREKKERFSLILESASTNQTSMYLCASRGLQGINTGELFFGEGSRLTVL.

CDR3 sequence reads: CASSPDPIESWETQYF. The CDR3 DNA reads as TGCGCCAGCAGCCCTGACCCCATCGAATCATGGGAGACCCAGTACTTC. The J gene is TRBJ2-5, the V gene TRBV5-1; the D is unclear. Germline V gene sequence: CDR1 SGHRS, CDR2 YFSETQ. The CDR3 is made up of 16 amino acids. The ends were cut back, 4 bases at V and 5 bases at J, with 21 bases in the middle. Using reference TRBV5-1 and TRBJ2-5 for the parts outside the CDR3, the full variable domain is KAGVTQTPRYLIKTRGQQVTLSCSPISGHRSVSWYQQTPGQGLQFLFEYFSETQRNKGNFPGRFSGRQFSNSRSEMNVSTLELGDSALYLCASSPDPIESWETQYFGPGTRLLVL.

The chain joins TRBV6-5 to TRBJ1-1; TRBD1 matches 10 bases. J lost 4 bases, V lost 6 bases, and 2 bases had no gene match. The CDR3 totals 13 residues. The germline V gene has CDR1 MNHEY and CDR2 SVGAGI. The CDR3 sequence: CASRGDRGTEAFF. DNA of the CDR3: TGTGCCAGCAGGGGGGACAGGGGCACTGAAGCTTTCTTT.